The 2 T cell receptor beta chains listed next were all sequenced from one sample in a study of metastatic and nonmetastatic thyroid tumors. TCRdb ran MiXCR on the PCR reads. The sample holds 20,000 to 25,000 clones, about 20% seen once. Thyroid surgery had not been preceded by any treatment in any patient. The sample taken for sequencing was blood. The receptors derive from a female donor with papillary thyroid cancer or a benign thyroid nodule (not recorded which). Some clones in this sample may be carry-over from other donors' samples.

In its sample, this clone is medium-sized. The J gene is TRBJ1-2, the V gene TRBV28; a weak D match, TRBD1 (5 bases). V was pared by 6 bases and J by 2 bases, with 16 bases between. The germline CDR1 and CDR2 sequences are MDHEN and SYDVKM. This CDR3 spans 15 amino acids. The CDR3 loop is CASSPLGASNYGYTF. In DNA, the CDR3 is TGTGCCAGCAGCCCCCTCGGGGCATCGAACTATGGCTACACCTTC.

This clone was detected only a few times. Written as DNA, the CDR3 is TGTGCCAGCAGTGGGAGGTCCTCTGGGGCCAACGTCCTGACTTTC. Translating gives CASSGRSSGANVLTF. The chain has TRBV6-1 and TRBJ2-6; possible D gene TRBD2, 5 bases. This CDR3 spans 15 amino acids. V was trimmed by 4 bases and J by 0 bases, leaving 7 bases between them. Germline assignment: CDR1 MNHNS and CDR2 SASEGT.